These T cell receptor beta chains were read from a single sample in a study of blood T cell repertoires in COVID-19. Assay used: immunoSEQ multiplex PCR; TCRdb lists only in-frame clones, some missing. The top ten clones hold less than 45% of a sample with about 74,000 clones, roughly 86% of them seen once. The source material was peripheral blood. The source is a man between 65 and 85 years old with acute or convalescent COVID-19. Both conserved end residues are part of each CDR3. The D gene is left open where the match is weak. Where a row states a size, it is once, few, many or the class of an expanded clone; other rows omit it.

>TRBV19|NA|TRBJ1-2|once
TGTGCCAGTAGTATAGATGCAGGGGCGACGGAGGGCTACACCTTC
CASSIDAGATEGYTF
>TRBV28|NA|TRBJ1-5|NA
TGTGCCAGCAGTTCTACAGGGCGCTATCAGCCCCAGCATTTT
CASSSTGRYQPQHF
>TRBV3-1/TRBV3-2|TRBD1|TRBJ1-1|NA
TGTGCCAGCAGCCTAAGGGTGACAGGGGGCACTGAAGCTTTCTTT
CASSLRVTGGTEAFF
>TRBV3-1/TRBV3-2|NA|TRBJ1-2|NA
TGTGCCAGCAGCCAAACAGACTATGGCTACACCTTC
CASSQTDYGYTF
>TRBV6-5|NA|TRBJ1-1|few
TGTGCCAGCAGTTCCGACAGGAGAGGCACTGAAGCTTTCTTT
CASSSDRRGTEAFF
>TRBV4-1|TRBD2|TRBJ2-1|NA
TGCGCCAGTGGAATGGCGGGAGGCTACAATGAGCAGTTCTTC
CASGMAGGYNEQFF
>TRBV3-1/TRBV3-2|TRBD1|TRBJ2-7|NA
TGTGCCAGCAGCTCCGGGACAGTTGCCGAGCAGTACTTC
CASSSGTVAEQYF
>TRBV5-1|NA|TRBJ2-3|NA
TGCGCCAGCAGCTTGGTAGGCGGCCACGGAGGTACGCAGTATTTT
CASSLVGGHGGTQYF
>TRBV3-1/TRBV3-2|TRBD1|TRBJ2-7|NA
TGTGCCAGCAGTGGCGGACAGGGGTTTTTCTCCTACGAGCAGTACTTC
CASSGGQGFFSYEQYF
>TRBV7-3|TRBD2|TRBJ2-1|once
TGTGCCAGCAGCCAACTAGCGGGAGTCCGCAATGAGCAGTTCTTC
CASSQLAGVRNEQFF
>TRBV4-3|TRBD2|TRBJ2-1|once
TGCGCCAGCAGCCAACAGAGCGGGAGCTCCTACAATGAGCAGTTCTTC
CASSQQSGSSYNEQFF
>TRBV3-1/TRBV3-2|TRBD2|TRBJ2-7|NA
TGTGCCAGCAGCCGGAGCGGGGGGCCGTACGAGCAGTACTTC
CASSRSGGPYEQYF
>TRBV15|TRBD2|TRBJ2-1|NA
TGTGCCACCACCCGGGACTATCCGAACAATGAGCAGTTCTTC
CATTRDYPNNEQFF
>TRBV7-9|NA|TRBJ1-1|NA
TGTGCCAGCAGCGACCCCCAACGGGAGGGGCGAAACACTGAAGCTTTCTTT
CASSDPQREGRNTEAFF
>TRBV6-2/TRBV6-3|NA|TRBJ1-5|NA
TGTGCCAGCAGTCATGGGGTACTAGGGAGCAATCAGCCCCAGCATTTT
CASSHGVLGSNQPQHF
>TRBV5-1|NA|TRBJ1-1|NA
TGCGCCAGCAGCTTTGGGGGGGATACTGAAGCTTTCTTT
CASSFGGDTEAFF
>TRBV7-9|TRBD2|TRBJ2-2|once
TGTGCCAGCAGTTTACTAGCGGTCACCGGGGAGCTGTTTTTT
CASSLLAVTGELFF
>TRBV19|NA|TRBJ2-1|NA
TGTGCCAGTAGTATGCTCGGCAATGAGCAGTTCTTC
CASSMLGNEQFF
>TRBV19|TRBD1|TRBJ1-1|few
TGTGCCAGTACCAGGACAGGGCTGAACACTGAAGCTTTCTTT
CASTRTGLNTEAFF
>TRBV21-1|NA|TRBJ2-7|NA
TGTGCCAGCAGCAAACGCGGACTAGCGGGAGGGCTGCCCTACGAGCAGTACTTC
CASSKRGLAGGLPYEQYF
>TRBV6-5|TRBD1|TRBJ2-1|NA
TGTGCCAGCAGTTACCCCGGGACAGCGAAAAATGAGCAGTTCTTC
CASSYPGTAKNEQFF
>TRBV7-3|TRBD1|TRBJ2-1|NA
TGTGCCAGCAGCTCGGGACAGAGCTCCTACAATGAGCAGTTCTTC
CASSSGQSSYNEQFF
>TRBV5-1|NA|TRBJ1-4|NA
TGCGCCAGCAGCTTGTACAGAACTAATGAAAAACTGTTTTTT
CASSLYRTNEKLFF
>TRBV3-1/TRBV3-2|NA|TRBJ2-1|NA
TGTGCCAGCAGCCAAGAGCTCCGTAGGGGAGGTGAGCAGTTCTTC
CASSQELRRGGEQFF
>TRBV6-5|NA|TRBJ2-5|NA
TGTGCCAGCAGTTGGGAGGAGGAGACCCAGTACTTC
CASSWEEETQYF
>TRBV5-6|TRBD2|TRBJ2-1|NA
TGTGCCAGCAGCTTCCTGGACCGGGAGGAAAATGAGCAGTTCTTC
CASSFLDREENEQFF
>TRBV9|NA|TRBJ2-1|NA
TGTGCCAGCAGCGTAGGGGCGGGATCTCGCTATGAGCAGTTCTTC
CASSVGAGSRYEQFF
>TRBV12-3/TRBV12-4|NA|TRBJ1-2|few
TGTGCCAGCAGTTTCTCAGGTTTGGGCTACACCTTC
CASSFSGLGYTF
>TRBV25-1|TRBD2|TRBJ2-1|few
TGTGCCAGCAGTCCCCCGGGGCTAGCGGGAGTAGAGCAGTTCTTC
CASSPPGLAGVEQFF
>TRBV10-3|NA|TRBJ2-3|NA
TGTGCCACCACACAGGAGGATACGCAGTATTTT
CATTQEDTQYF
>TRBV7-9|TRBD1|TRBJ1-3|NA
TGTGCCAGCACCTCCGACAGGGTGTACGGAAACACCATATATTTT
CASTSDRVYGNTIYF
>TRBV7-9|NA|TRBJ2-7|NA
TGTGCCAGCAGCCCCTCAAGTACCTTGGGGGCCGAGCAGTACTTC
CASSPSSTLGAEQYF
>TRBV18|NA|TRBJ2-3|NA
TGTGCCAGCTCACCACCTACTAAAGAGGATACGCAGTATTTT
CASSPPTKEDTQYF
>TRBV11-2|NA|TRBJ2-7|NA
TGTGCCAGCAGCTTAGGTTCGTACGAGCAGTACTTC
CASSLGSYEQYF
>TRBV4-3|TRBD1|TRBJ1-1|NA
TGCGCCAGCAGCCAAGACAGGGGGACTGAAGCTTTCTTT
CASSQDRGTEAFF
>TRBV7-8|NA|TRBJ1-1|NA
TGTGCCAGCAGCCAGCGAGGAGGCAGGACTGAAGCTTTCTTT
CASSQRGGRTEAFF
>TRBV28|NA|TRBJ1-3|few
TGTGCCAGCAGTTTGACTTCCTCCGGGAACACCATATATTTT
CASSLTSSGNTIYF
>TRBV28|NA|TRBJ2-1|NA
TGTGCCAGCAGTTTAGGACAAAATCAGTACAATGAGCAGTTCTTC
CASSLGQNQYNEQFF
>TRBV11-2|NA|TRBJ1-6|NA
TGTGCCAGCAGCCTTACAGGGCGTAATTCACCCCTCCACTTT
CASSLTGRNSPLHF
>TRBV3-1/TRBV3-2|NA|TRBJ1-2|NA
TGTGCCGCGGGGCGGGACTCGGACGGCTACACCTTC
CAAGRDSDGYTF
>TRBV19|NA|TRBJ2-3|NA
TGTGCCAGCTCTAATACCCACACAGATACGCAGTATTTT
CASSNTHTDTQYF
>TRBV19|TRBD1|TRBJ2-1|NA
TGTGCCAGTAGCATACTTACAGGGGTAAGCTACAATGAGCAGTTCTTC
CASSILTGVSYNEQFF
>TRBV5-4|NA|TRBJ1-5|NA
TGTGCCAGCAGCTTGGGCGGAGGGCAGGGTGGCAATCAGCCCCAGCATTTT
CASSLGGGQGGNQPQHF
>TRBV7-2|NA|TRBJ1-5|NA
TGTGCCAGCAGCTTAGCGCTAGGGACGACAGGATCATCGCCCCAGCATTTT
CASSLALGTTGSSPQHF
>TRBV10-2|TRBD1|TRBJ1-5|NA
TGCGCCACCAATACGGGACAGAACAATCAGCCCCAGCATTTT
CATNTGQNNQPQHF
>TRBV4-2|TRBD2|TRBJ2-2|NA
TGTGCCAGCAGCCGCGAGGGGCGGGAGTTCGGGGAGCTGTTTTTT
CASSREGREFGELFF
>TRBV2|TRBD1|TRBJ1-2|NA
TGTGCCAGCAGCCAGGGACAGACTACCTATGGCTACACCTTC
CASSQGQTTYGYTF
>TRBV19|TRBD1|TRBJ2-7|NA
TGTGCCAGTAGTATACTTCTGCCGACAGGGCTAATCTACGAGCAGTACTTC
CASSILLPTGLIYEQYF
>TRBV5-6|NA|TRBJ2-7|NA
TGTGCCAGCAGCTCACAGGCTCACGAGCAGTACTTC
CASSSQAHEQYF
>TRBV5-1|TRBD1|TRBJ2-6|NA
TGCGCCAGCAGCTACGACAGGGGTTCCCTCTCTGGGGCCAACGTCCTGACTTTC
CASSYDRGSLSGANVLTF
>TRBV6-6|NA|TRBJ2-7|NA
TGTGCCAGCAGTTACTCAGAGGGTACGAACCACGAGCAGTACTTC
CASSYSEGTNHEQYF
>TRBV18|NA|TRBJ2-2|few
TGTGCCAGCTCTCCTCGCCGTCGACAGGAGGAGGACGGGGAGCTGTTTTTT
CASSPRRRQEEDGELFF
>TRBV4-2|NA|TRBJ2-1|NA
TGTGCCAGCAGCCAAGGCACTATCGACGTCTCCGATTTATACAATGAGCAGTTCTTC
CASSQGTIDVSDLYNEQFF
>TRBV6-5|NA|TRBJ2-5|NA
TGTGCCAGCAGTCAGGCGGGGCGGGGGACCCAGTACTTC
CASSQAGRGTQYF
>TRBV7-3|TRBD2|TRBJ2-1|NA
TGTGCCAGCAGCAAAACGGGACTAGCGGGGGTCTTGGATGAGCAGTTCTTC
CASSKTGLAGVLDEQFF
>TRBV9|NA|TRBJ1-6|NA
TGTGCCAGCAGCCCACAGGGCTATAATTCACCCCTCCACTTT
CASSPQGYNSPLHF
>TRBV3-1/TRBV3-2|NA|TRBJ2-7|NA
TGTGCCAGCAGCCAGGCTAGCGCGGGCCACGAGCAGTACTTC
CASSQASAGHEQYF
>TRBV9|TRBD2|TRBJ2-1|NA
TGTGCCAGCAGCGAAAGGCCTAGCGGGGGGGCTGCCTACAATGAGCAGTTCTTC
CASSERPSGGAAYNEQFF
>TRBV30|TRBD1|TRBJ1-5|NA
TGTGCCTGGAGTCTCAGGGGGGCTCAGCCCCAGCATTTT
CAWSLRGAQPQHF